Listed here is a single T cell receptor (beta chain). Sequencing used immunoSEQ multiplex PCR; TCRdb keeps in-frame clones, though not all of them. The sample shows roughly 260,000 clones, around nine tenths of them seen only once. This sample is drawn from a study of blood T cell repertoires in COVID-19. The V gene end was trimmed by 0 bases and the J gene end by 6 bases; junction bases not matched to a gene: 3. This CDR3 is 15 amino acids long. Germline CDR1 reads SGHRS; CDR2 reads YFSETQ. This TCR was recovered from a man between 35 and 55 years old who had recovered from COVID-19. The sequencing sample was made of peripheral blood. The rearrangement uses TRBV5-1 and TRBJ2-1; 10 bases align to TRBD2. This chain's CDR3 is CASSLALAGANEQFF. CDR3 coding DNA: TGCGCCAGCAGCTTGGCTCTAGCGGGAGCCAATGAGCAGTTCTTC.